The 10 T cell receptor beta chains in this list originate from one sample, sequenced in a study of cytomegalovirus exposure and HLA in healthy donors (dated by TCRdb to the late 2010s). Library preparation used the immunoSEQ multiplex PCR assay. For the multiplex PCR, a mixture combining 60 forward primers for TCR Vbeta segments and 13 reverse primers for TCR Jbeta segments was used. TCRdb holds this immuneACCESS table with in-frame rearrangements only. Some clones are missing; in checked studies, unresolved V genes explain under half, and the rest has no known cause. Within this sample are approximately 150,000 clones, with under 90% of them counted one time only. About 2.3% of the sample comes from the top ten. Sequenced input: PBMCs. The receptors were sampled from a male donor in good health and CMV-seronegative.

The chain recombines TRBV5-1 with TRBJ2-1; 7 positions match TRBD2. The length of the CDR3 is 14 residues. Trimming at V came to 2 bases and at J to 6 bases, leaving 5 bases not matched to a gene. From germline, CDR1 is SGHRS and CDR2 YFSETQ. Written as DNA, the CDR3 is TGCGCCAGCAGCTTCGCGGGAGAGGGCAATGAGCAGTTCTTC. Amino acids: CASSFAGEGNEQFF.

V and J are TRBV6-1 and TRBJ2-7, with 7 nucleotides matching TRBD2. The V segment lost 6 bases and the J segment 4 bases; nucleotides outside the gene matches: 12. CDR1 and CDR2 (germline): MNHNS, SASEGT. This CDR3 comprises 15 residues. This CDR3 reads CASSETGTMWYEQYF. The CDR3 nucleotides are TGTGCCAGCAGCGAAACCGGGACTATGTGGTACGAGCAGTACTTC.

The DNA of the CDR3 is TGTGCCAGCAGCCAAGACAAGGGACTAGCGGGTACCGACTACGAGCAGTACTTC. This translates into CASSQDKGLAGTDYEQYF. The chain employs TRBV4-2 and TRBJ2-7; 12 bases align to TRBD2. Trimming cost V 0 bases and J 3 bases; bases outside gene matches: 9. The CDR3 runs to 18 residues. The germline V gene encodes CDR1 LGHNA and CDR2 YNFKEQ.

This chain uses TRBV4-3 with TRBJ2-7; 7 bases map to TRBD2. V shed 3 bases and J 0 bases; nucleotides not matched to a gene: 5. Germline loops: CDR1 LGHNA, CDR2 YSLEER. The CDR3 consists of 15 residues. The DNA of the CDR3 is TGCGCCAGCAGCCACCAGCGGGACGTCTCCTACGAGCAGTACTTC. Residues: CASSHQRDVSYEQYF.

The chain joins TRBV6-5 to TRBJ2-3; D is possibly TRBD2 (5 bases). This CDR3 has 15 amino acids. Trimming cost V 5 bases and J 2 bases, with 14 bases left between them. Germline V lookup: CDR1 MNHEY, CDR2 SVGAGI. The CDR3 loop reads CASSHTRFYTDTQYF. The CDR3 nucleotides are TGTGCCAGCAGTCACACTAGGTTTTACACAGATACGCAGTATTTT.

The chain is built from TRBV27 and TRBJ2-5; D is undetermined. With the DNA end fitting TRBJ2-7 better, the J assignment may be wrong. The CDR3 has 13 amino acids. Germline values: CDR1 MNHEY, CDR2 SMNVEV (reference sequence). The CDR3 bases are TGTGCCAGCAGTCTTCTAGGAGCCTACGAGCAGTACTTC. This translates into CASSLLGAYEQYF.

The chain joins TRBV28 to TRBJ1-5, with a tentative D call TRBD1 (6 bases). Trimming took 4 bases from V and 7 from J, leaving 11 bases between them. CDR1 and CDR2 from the germline V gene are MDHEN and SYDVKM. The CDR3 is made up of 13 amino acids. The CDR3 region is CASSWDTQQPQHF. CDR3 in DNA: TGTGCCAGCAGTTGGGACACTCAGCAGCCCCAGCATTTT.

V is TRBV29-1 and J is TRBJ1-2; no reliable D call. V gave up 4 bases and J gave up 5 bases, with 5 bases separating them. Germline V gene sequence: CDR1 SQVTM, CDR2 ANQGSEA. The CDR3 runs 10 residues. The CDR3, as DNA: TGCAGCGTTGGCGGGTATGGCTACACCTTC. Its translation is CSVGGYGYTF.

The chain employs TRBV7-3 and TRBJ2-1; 9 bases match TRBD1. With 3 bases clipped from V and 7 bases from J, the junction kept 7 bases outside the gene matches. In germline, CDR1 is SGHTA, CDR2 FQGTGA. CDR3 length equals 15 residues. The chain's CDR3 is CASSFRTGVTNEQFF. The CDR3 coding sequence is TGTGCCAGCAGCTTTAGGACAGGGGTAACGAATGAGCAGTTCTTC.

This sequence joins TRBV6-4 and TRBJ2-7; 9 positions match TRBD1. CDR1 MRHNA and CDR2 SNTAGT come from the germline V gene. This CDR3 is 14 amino acids long. V gave up 3 bases and J gave up 2 bases; unmatched junction bases: 2. CDR3 bases: TGTGCCAGCAGTGAGGGACAGGGCGCCTACGAGCAGTACTTC. Encoded protein: CASSEGQGAYEQYF.